This is a list of T cell receptor beta chains from one sample in a study of T cell repertoires in aging, cancer and after chemotherapy. One entry per CDR3 protein results from TCRdb running MiXCR on the multiplex PCR reads. The sample has 15,000 to 20,000 distinct CDR3 sequences, approximately 35% seen once. Sequences were obtained from blood. Receptor source: a human donor with a solid tumor. Each CDR3 is given with its conserved first and last residue. The order of the fields is J gene, clone size, D gene, V gene, CDR3 protein, CDR3 DNA. D genes are given only for firm matches. Expanded clones get a size class; other rows say once, few or many, or leave the size out.

J gene: TRBJ2-7
clone size: few
D gene: NA
V gene: TRBV19
CDR3 protein: CASSMEASWSSYEQYF
CDR3 DNA: TGTGCCAGTAGTATGGAGGCTTCTTGGTCGTCCTACGAGCAGTACTTC

J gene: TRBJ2-2
clone size: NA
D gene: NA
V gene: TRBV30
CDR3 protein: CAQPSYANTGELFF
CDR3 DNA: TGTGCCCAGCCTAGCTACGCGAACACCGGGGAGCTGTTTTTT

J gene: TRBJ2-3
clone size: medium-sized
D gene: NA
V gene: TRBV5-4
CDR3 protein: CASSPREAAFTDTQYF
CDR3 DNA: TGTGCCAGCAGCCCAAGGGAGGCGGCGTTCACAGATACGCAGTATTTT

J gene: TRBJ1-5
clone size: NA
D gene: TRBD1
V gene: TRBV27
CDR3 protein: CASSRTGLTNQPQHF
CDR3 DNA: TGTGCCAGCAGCCGGACAGGACTTACCAATCAGCCCCAGCATTTT

J gene: TRBJ2-2
clone size: medium-sized
D gene: NA
V gene: TRBV6-1
CDR3 protein: CASSSRTGKNTGELFF
CDR3 DNA: TGTGCCAGCAGTTCTCGGACGGGGAAGAACACCGGGGAGCTGTTTTTT

J gene: TRBJ1-3
clone size: NA
D gene: NA
V gene: TRBV30
CDR3 protein: CAWAQNTIYF
CDR3 DNA: TGTGCCTGGGCCCAAAACACCATATATTTT

J gene: TRBJ2-2
clone size: NA
D gene: NA
V gene: TRBV10-3
CDR3 protein: CAIGWQANTGELFF
CDR3 DNA: TGTGCCATCGGTTGGCAGGCGAACACCGGGGAGCTGTTTTTT

J gene: TRBJ2-7
clone size: few
D gene: TRBD1
V gene: TRBV20-1
CDR3 protein: CSASPGTGGSYEQYF
CDR3 DNA: TGCAGTGCTTCCCCCGGGACAGGGGGAAGCTACGAGCAGTACTTC

J gene: TRBJ2-5
clone size: NA
D gene: NA
V gene: TRBV6-5
CDR3 protein: CASSPPGARETQYF
CDR3 DNA: TGTGCCAGCAGTCCACCGGGGGCGCGAGAGACCCAGTACTTC

J gene: TRBJ1-1
clone size: few
D gene: NA
V gene: TRBV6-2/TRBV6-3
CDR3 protein: CASSYSPQGTEAFF
CDR3 DNA: TGTGCCAGCAGTTACTCTCCGCAGGGCACTGAAGCTTTCTTT

J gene: TRBJ1-2
clone size: once
D gene: NA
V gene: TRBV6-5
CDR3 protein: CASRPRTAGGYTF
CDR3 DNA: TGTGCCAGCAGACCCCGGACCGCAGGGGGCTACACCTTC

J gene: TRBJ1-1
clone size: NA
D gene: NA
V gene: TRBV5-4
CDR3 protein: CASSLGGSTEAFF
CDR3 DNA: TGTGCCAGCAGCTTGGGGGGGAGTACTGAAGCTTTCTTT

J gene: TRBJ2-3
clone size: NA
D gene: NA
V gene: TRBV20-1
CDR3 protein: CSARVGASMADTQYF
CDR3 DNA: TGCAGTGCCCGAGTGGGGGCGTCCATGGCAGATACGCAGTATTTT

J gene: TRBJ2-6
clone size: NA
D gene: NA
V gene: TRBV18
CDR3 protein: CASSPRDTSGANVLTF
CDR3 DNA: TGTGCCAGCTCACCACGGGACACCTCTGGGGCCAACGTCCTGACTTTC

J gene: TRBJ1-4
clone size: few
D gene: NA
V gene: TRBV12-3/TRBV12-4
CDR3 protein: CASRTGGVGEKLFF
CDR3 DNA: TGTGCCAGCAGAACGGGGGGAGTCGGTGAAAAACTGTTTTTT

J gene: TRBJ2-7
clone size: NA
D gene: TRBD1
V gene: TRBV6-2/TRBV6-3
CDR3 protein: CASSSDRVAYEQYF
CDR3 DNA: TGTGCCAGCAGCTCTGACAGGGTGGCCTACGAGCAGTACTTC

J gene: TRBJ1-2
clone size: few
D gene: TRBD1
V gene: TRBV15
CDR3 protein: CATSRHVQSGTGLDYGYTF
CDR3 DNA: TGTGCCACCAGCAGACATGTCCAGTCCGGGACAGGGCTGGACTATGGCTACACCTTC

J gene: TRBJ2-2
clone size: medium-sized
D gene: NA
V gene: TRBV15
CDR3 protein: CATSRDRETGELFF
CDR3 DNA: TGTGCCACCAGCAGAGACAGGGAAACCGGGGAGCTGTTTTTT

J gene: TRBJ1-1
clone size: NA
D gene: NA
V gene: TRBV6-1
CDR3 protein: CASSDRTEAFF
CDR3 DNA: TGTGCCAGCAGTGATCGCACTGAAGCTTTCTTT

J gene: TRBJ1-4
clone size: NA
D gene: NA
V gene: TRBV6-1
CDR3 protein: CASRDSKATNEKLFF
CDR3 DNA: TGTGCCAGCAGAGATAGTAAGGCAACTAATGAAAAACTGTTTTTT

J gene: TRBJ1-2
clone size: NA
D gene: TRBD1
V gene: TRBV7-9
CDR3 protein: CASSLASGTGGYGYTF
CDR3 DNA: TGTGCCAGCAGCTTAGCCTCCGGGACAGGGGGCTATGGCTACACCTTC

J gene: TRBJ2-5
clone size: NA
D gene: NA
V gene: TRBV7-9
CDR3 protein: CASSSLSPAQTQYF
CDR3 DNA: TGTGCCAGCAGCTCTCTCTCCCCTGCACAGACCCAGTACTTC

J gene: TRBJ2-5
clone size: NA
D gene: TRBD1
V gene: TRBV6-5
CDR3 protein: CASSYTRTGLFQETQYF
CDR3 DNA: TGTGCCAGCAGTTACACCCGGACAGGACTCTTTCAAGAGACCCAGTACTTC

J gene: TRBJ1-5
clone size: NA
D gene: NA
V gene: TRBV27
CDR3 protein: CASKKGRHEGQPQHF
CDR3 DNA: TGTGCCAGCAAAAAAGGGAGACACGAGGGTCAGCCCCAGCATTTT

J gene: TRBJ1-6
clone size: NA
D gene: TRBD1
V gene: TRBV30
CDR3 protein: CAWRPGTDNSPLHF
CDR3 DNA: TGTGCCTGGAGACCCGGGACAGATAATTCACCCCTCCACTTT

J gene: TRBJ2-2
clone size: NA
D gene: TRBD2
V gene: TRBV27
CDR3 protein: CASSPEPGGGNTGELFF
CDR3 DNA: TGTGCCAGCAGCCCCGAACCGGGCGGGGGGAACACCGGGGAGCTGTTTTTT

J gene: TRBJ2-7
clone size: few
D gene: NA
V gene: TRBV6-1
CDR3 protein: CASSAYWGTGTSSYEQYF
CDR3 DNA: TGTGCCAGCAGTGCATACTGGGGGACAGGGACTAGCTCCTACGAGCAGTACTTC

J gene: TRBJ2-7
clone size: few
D gene: NA
V gene: TRBV20-1
CDR3 protein: CSARDKTGYSYEQYF
CDR3 DNA: TGCAGTGCTAGAGATAAAACGGGGTACTCCTACGAGCAGTACTTC

J gene: TRBJ2-5
clone size: few
D gene: NA
V gene: TRBV7-9
CDR3 protein: CASSSSGLGETQYF
CDR3 DNA: TGTGCCAGCAGCTCCTCCGGCCTCGGGGAGACCCAGTACTTC

J gene: TRBJ2-7
clone size: few
D gene: NA
V gene: TRBV12-3/TRBV12-4
CDR3 protein: CASSGGGYEQYF
CDR3 DNA: TGTGCCAGCAGTGGGGGAGGCTACGAGCAGTACTTC

J gene: TRBJ2-3
clone size: medium-sized
D gene: NA
V gene: TRBV5-5
CDR3 protein: CASSLGGESTDTQYF
CDR3 DNA: TGTGCCAGCAGCTTGGGGGGGGAGAGCACAGATACGCAGTATTTT

J gene: TRBJ2-3
clone size: NA
D gene: TRBD2
V gene: TRBV13
CDR3 protein: CASSTLTTSGKTQYF
CDR3 DNA: TGTGCCAGCAGCACCCTTACGACTAGCGGGAAAACGCAGTATTTT

J gene: TRBJ1-5
clone size: once
D gene: TRBD1
V gene: TRBV5-1
CDR3 protein: CASSSSGQGNQPQHF
CDR3 DNA: TGCGCCAGCAGCTCGTCGGGACAGGGCAATCAGCCCCAGCATTTT

J gene: TRBJ2-7
clone size: medium-sized
D gene: TRBD2
V gene: TRBV29-1
CDR3 protein: CSVETSGLYEQYF
CDR3 DNA: TGCAGCGTGGAGACTAGCGGCCTCTACGAGCAGTACTTC

J gene: TRBJ1-1
clone size: NA
D gene: NA
V gene: TRBV27
CDR3 protein: CASSARILTEAFF
CDR3 DNA: TGTGCCAGCAGTGCTCGGATCCTCACTGAAGCTTTCTTT

J gene: TRBJ1-1
clone size: NA
D gene: NA
V gene: TRBV29-1
CDR3 protein: CSVMSFLLDTEAFF
CDR3 DNA: TGCAGCGTTATGTCGTTTCTCTTGGACACTGAAGCTTTCTTT

J gene: TRBJ1-4
clone size: few
D gene: TRBD1
V gene: TRBV6-2/TRBV6-3
CDR3 protein: CASSLLVGDRSTNEKLFF
CDR3 DNA: TGTGCCAGCAGCTTACTCGTCGGGGACAGATCAACTAATGAAAAACTGTTTTTT

J gene: TRBJ2-3
clone size: NA
D gene: TRBD2
V gene: TRBV5-1
CDR3 protein: CASSVGLDFTDTQYF
CDR3 DNA: TGCGCCAGCAGCGTGGGACTAGATTTCACAGATACGCAGTATTTT